This T cell receptor beta chain was identified in a study of blood T cells in healthy people across ages. The CDR3 runs to 17 residues. Germline V lookup: CDR1 MNHNS, CDR2 SASEGT. This clonotype was counted between two and nine times. It was with a sample-barcoded 5' primer and a J-beta primer mix that a second PCR of roughly 7 to 12 cycles was run. MiXCR, applied by TCRdb to the 5' RACE reads, yields one record per CDR3 protein. This sample has about 760,000 distinct CDR3 sequences, with around 50% found just once. The gene calls are TRBV6-1 and TRBJ2-1, with TRBD2 matching over 15 bases. The closer fit of TRBJ2-7 to the DNA end suggests the J call may be wrong. Sample: blood. This receptor was identified in a middle-aged man in good health. The CDR3 coding sequence is TGTGCCAGTCAGGGACTAGCGGGAGGAAGCTCCTACAATGAGCAGTACTTC. Translated, it gives CASQGLAGGSSYNEQYF.